The rows below give T cell receptor beta chains drawn from one sample of a study of PD-1 blockade in classical Hodgkin lymphoma. The data were produced by immunoSEQ multiplex PCR, yet TCRdb's version contains in-frame clones alone and is incomplete. The sample shows just under 20,000 clones, over 80% of them seen only once. The specimen was CD4+ T cells from blood. The receptors were sampled from a human donor with classical Hodgkin lymphoma. The CDR3 runs from the conserved cysteine through the conserved F or W. Each record gives: V gene, clone size, J gene, D gene, CDR3 DNA, CDR3 protein. D genes are given only for firm matches. Clone size is stated in some rows and not others, as once, few, many or a class when expanded.

V gene: TRBV2
clone size: -
J gene: TRBJ2-1
D gene: TRBD2
CDR3 DNA: TGTGCCAGCACTCGCCAAGGCGGGAGGGCCGTAGATGAGCAGTTCTTC
CDR3 protein: CASTRQGGRAVDEQFF

V gene: TRBV11-2
clone size: -
J gene: TRBJ1-2
D gene: TRBD1
CDR3 DNA: TGTGCCAGCAGCTCTTCAGACAGGGGCAACTATGGCTACACCTTC
CDR3 protein: CASSSSDRGNYGYTF

V gene: TRBV25-1
clone size: -
J gene: TRBJ1-3
D gene: -
CDR3 DNA: TGTGCCAGCAGTGAATATCGGCCAGGTGGTGGAAACACCATATATTTT
CDR3 protein: CASSEYRPGGGNTIYF

V gene: TRBV19
clone size: -
J gene: TRBJ1-2
D gene: -
CDR3 DNA: TGTGCCAGTAGTGCGGGGGAAACGGCGGCCTATGGCTACACCTTC
CDR3 protein: CASSAGETAAYGYTF

V gene: TRBV10-2
clone size: -
J gene: TRBJ2-7
D gene: -
CDR3 DNA: TGCGCCAGCAGTCTAGGGGCAGGGGGGTCCTACGAGCAGTACTTC
CDR3 protein: CASSLGAGGSYEQYF

V gene: TRBV6-6
clone size: -
J gene: TRBJ1-5
D gene: -
CDR3 DNA: TGTGCCAGCAGTTACTCGACCGGATCTCGCCAGCCCCAGCATTTT
CDR3 protein: CASSYSTGSRQPQHF

V gene: TRBV28
clone size: -
J gene: TRBJ2-7
D gene: -
CDR3 DNA: TGTGCCAGTCAGGATCGGGCGTGGGAGCAGTACTTC
CDR3 protein: CASQDRAWEQYF

V gene: TRBV2
clone size: -
J gene: TRBJ1-4
D gene: TRBD1
CDR3 DNA: TGTGCCAGCACCGGACAGGCCTCAACTAATGAAAAACTGTTTTTT
CDR3 protein: CASTGQASTNEKLFF

V gene: TRBV5-1
clone size: -
J gene: TRBJ2-1
D gene: -
CDR3 DNA: TGCGCCAGCAGCTTGGGGGCCTCCGATGAGCAGTTCTTC
CDR3 protein: CASSLGASDEQFF

V gene: TRBV28
clone size: -
J gene: TRBJ2-3
D gene: -
CDR3 DNA: TGTGCCAGCAGTTTAGGGGGCACAGATACGCAGTATTTT
CDR3 protein: CASSLGGTDTQYF

V gene: TRBV29-1
clone size: once
J gene: TRBJ2-5
D gene: TRBD1
CDR3 DNA: TGCAGCGTTGAAGCCGGGACAGGGCGGGAGACCCAGTACTTC
CDR3 protein: CSVEAGTGRETQYF

V gene: TRBV7-9
clone size: few
J gene: TRBJ2-1
D gene: -
CDR3 DNA: TGTGCCACCGACCAAGGGCAAAATGAGCAGTTCTTC
CDR3 protein: CATDQGQNEQFF

V gene: TRBV27
clone size: -
J gene: TRBJ2-3
D gene: TRBD2
CDR3 DNA: TGTGCCAGCAGTCGAAGCGGGAGGGAGATAGATACGCAGTATTTT
CDR3 protein: CASSRSGREIDTQYF

V gene: TRBV29-1
clone size: -
J gene: TRBJ2-7
D gene: TRBD2
CDR3 DNA: TGCAGCGTTAGTGGGAGGGCTCGGTACGAGCAGTACTTC
CDR3 protein: CSVSGRARYEQYF

V gene: TRBV5-4
clone size: -
J gene: TRBJ1-6
D gene: TRBD1
CDR3 DNA: TGTGCCAGCAGCCCAGGGACAGTGTATTCACCCCTCCACTTT
CDR3 protein: CASSPGTVYSPLHF

V gene: TRBV7-9
clone size: -
J gene: TRBJ2-1
D gene: TRBD2
CDR3 DNA: TGTGCCAGCGAGCGGGAGGACGGGCAGTTCTTC
CDR3 protein: CASEREDGQFF

V gene: TRBV5-1
clone size: -
J gene: TRBJ2-1
D gene: TRBD1
CDR3 DNA: TGCGCCAGCAGCATGGACAGGGCCTTTTCGAATGAGCAGTTCTTC
CDR3 protein: CASSMDRAFSNEQFF

V gene: TRBV18
clone size: -
J gene: TRBJ2-7
D gene: TRBD1
CDR3 DNA: TGTGCCAGCTCACCCAGACAGGGGACAGTAACATACGAGCAGTACTTC
CDR3 protein: CASSPRQGTVTYEQYF

V gene: TRBV28
clone size: -
J gene: TRBJ2-1
D gene: -
CDR3 DNA: TGTGCCAGCAGTTTATCGGGACTGCTCGGTAATGAGCAGTTCTTC
CDR3 protein: CASSLSGLLGNEQFF

V gene: TRBV7-2
clone size: -
J gene: TRBJ1-5
D gene: -
CDR3 DNA: TGTGCCAGCAGCCTGGTGGGGCTGGACCAGCCCCAGCATTTT
CDR3 protein: CASSLVGLDQPQHF

V gene: TRBV5-6
clone size: -
J gene: TRBJ2-7
D gene: -
CDR3 DNA: TGTGCCAGCAGCTGGGGTACCTACGAGCAGTACTTC
CDR3 protein: CASSWGTYEQYF

V gene: TRBV15
clone size: -
J gene: TRBJ2-5
D gene: TRBD1
CDR3 DNA: TGTGCCACCAGCAGGACCGGGACAGGGGTGTACCAAGAGACCCAGTACTTC
CDR3 protein: CATSRTGTGVYQETQYF

V gene: TRBV28
clone size: -
J gene: TRBJ1-4
D gene: -
CDR3 DNA: TGTGCCAGCACGCGGGGGATCGATGAAAAACTGTTTTTT
CDR3 protein: CASTRGIDEKLFF

V gene: TRBV2
clone size: -
J gene: TRBJ2-7
D gene: TRBD1
CDR3 DNA: TGTGCCACCATGCAGGGGGTTATTTCCTACGAGCAGTACTTC
CDR3 protein: CATMQGVISYEQYF

V gene: TRBV5-1
clone size: -
J gene: TRBJ2-5
D gene: TRBD1
CDR3 DNA: TGCGCCAGCAGCTGGACAGGGGGCTACGTGGAGGAGACCCAGTACTTC
CDR3 protein: CASSWTGGYVEETQYF

V gene: TRBV28
clone size: -
J gene: TRBJ1-5
D gene: -
CDR3 DNA: TGTGCCAGCAGCCCAAACAGGGTATTCAGTCAGCCCCAGCATTTT
CDR3 protein: CASSPNRVFSQPQHF

V gene: TRBV15
clone size: -
J gene: TRBJ2-1
D gene: -
CDR3 DNA: TGTGCCACCAGCAGCGCGGGGACTGTCCACGCGTTCTTC
CDR3 protein: CATSSAGTVHAFF

V gene: TRBV4-2
clone size: -
J gene: TRBJ2-2
D gene: TRBD2
CDR3 DNA: TGTGCCAGCAGCCGTGGGACTACGAACACCGGGGAGCTGTTTTTT
CDR3 protein: CASSRGTTNTGELFF

V gene: TRBV28
clone size: -
J gene: TRBJ1-2
D gene: -
CDR3 DNA: TGTGCCAGCAGACCGGGACGGAACTATGGCTACACCTTC
CDR3 protein: CASRPGRNYGYTF

V gene: TRBV2
clone size: -
J gene: TRBJ2-3
D gene: TRBD1
CDR3 DNA: TGTGCCAGCAGTGTGGACAGGGTGGTGGATACGCAGTATTTT
CDR3 protein: CASSVDRVVDTQYF

V gene: TRBV11-3
clone size: -
J gene: TRBJ2-1
D gene: -
CDR3 DNA: TGTGCCAGCAGCTCTCGGGACGTTCGAGAGACCGAGCAGTTCTTC
CDR3 protein: CASSSRDVRETEQFF

V gene: TRBV29-1
clone size: -
J gene: TRBJ2-1
D gene: -
CDR3 DNA: TGCAGCGTTTTGGTGGCAGGCCCAAGCTCCTACAATGAGCAGTTCTTC
CDR3 protein: CSVLVAGPSSYNEQFF

V gene: TRBV28
clone size: -
J gene: TRBJ2-7
D gene: TRBD2
CDR3 DNA: TGTGCCAGCAGTTTGGAGGGAGGGCCCTCCTACGAGCAGTACTTC
CDR3 protein: CASSLEGGPSYEQYF

V gene: TRBV19
clone size: -
J gene: TRBJ2-1
D gene: -
CDR3 DNA: TGTGCCAGTAGTATAGATCGAAGCGGCGGATATTCCTACAATGAGCAGTTCTTC
CDR3 protein: CASSIDRSGGYSYNEQFF

V gene: TRBV5-4
clone size: -
J gene: TRBJ1-2
D gene: -
CDR3 DNA: TGTGCCAGCAGCTCAAACAAACAGGGCTATGGCTACACCTTC
CDR3 protein: CASSSNKQGYGYTF

V gene: TRBV29-1
clone size: few
J gene: TRBJ1-1
D gene: -
CDR3 DNA: TGCAGCGGTGGGGCGCAGGGCACTGAAGCTTTCTTT
CDR3 protein: CSGGAQGTEAFF

V gene: TRBV7-7
clone size: -
J gene: TRBJ2-2
D gene: TRBD2
CDR3 DNA: TGTGCCAGCAGCCCCGGACTAGCGTGGGGAACCGGGGAGCTGTTTTTT
CDR3 protein: CASSPGLAWGTGELFF

V gene: TRBV4-2
clone size: -
J gene: TRBJ2-1
D gene: TRBD2
CDR3 DNA: TGTGCCAGCAGCCCCTCAGGACTAGCGGGAGGGGGGTCCTCCTACAATGAGCAGTTCTTC
CDR3 protein: CASSPSGLAGGGSSYNEQFF